A single TCR beta chain is shown here with its context. Quantitative barcoded 5'-RACE was used to prepare TCR beta libraries. MiXCR, run by TCRdb on the 5' RACE reads, gives a single entry per CDR3 protein. The table records around 300,000 distinct CDR3 sequences, 11% of them present only once. The data are from a study of CD8 T cells in ankylosing spondylitis. With 5 bases removed from V and 4 bases from J, the gap between germline ends came to 16 bases. Germline V gene data show CDR1 as MNHEY and CDR2 as SMNVEV (reference sequence). The CDR3 is 15 residues long. This TCR came from a female donor with ankylosing spondylitis or in good health (not recorded which). The gene calls are TRBV27 and TRBJ2-3; possibly TRBD1 for D (6 bases). Input material: blood, either unsorted or a sorted T cell fraction (not recorded which). The CDR3 protein is CASSNLQQGADTQYF. The CDR3 DNA reads as TGTGCCAGCAGTAACTTACAACAGGGAGCAGATACGCAGTATTTT.